This entry lists 23 T cell receptor beta chains sequenced from one sample in a study of shared clonotypes between healthy human individuals. Sequencing used immunoSEQ multiplex PCR; TCRdb keeps in-frame clones, though not all of them. The sample lists fewer than 850,000 clones; 60% to 80% were seen once. The specimen was memory CD4+ T cells sorted from blood. The sample's subset: CD45RA-negative fraction. The source is a woman aged 30 to 39 in good health.

The V call is TRBV7-2, the J call TRBJ2-5; the match to TRBD2 covers 10 bases. The germline gives CDR1 SGHTA, CDR2 FQGNSA. Trimming took 5 bases from V and 5 from J; bases not matched to a gene: 11. CDR3 length: 16 amino acids. The CDR3 coding sequence is TGTGCCAGCAGCACCCTGGGAGCGGGAGGGATTGAGACCCAGTACTTC. Its protein is CASSTLGAGGIETQYF.

The V gene is TRBV7-2, the J gene TRBJ1-1; possibly TRBD1 for D (5 bases). Germline lookup yields CDR1 SGHTA and CDR2 FQGNSA. The CDR3 covers 14 residues. Trimming removed 2 bases from V and 1 base from J, with 8 bases in between. CDR3: CASSLWGQNTEAFF. The CDR3 DNA follows: TGTGCCAGCAGCTTATGGGGCCAGAACACTGAAGCTTTCTTT.

This clone was detected a few times. V usage is TRBV28 and J usage is TRBJ1-5, with TRBD1 identical over 12 bases. This CDR3 contains 16 residues. The ends lost 6 bases at V and 5 bases at J; junction bases unmatched: 8. Germline V gene sequence: CDR1 MDHEN, CDR2 SYDVKM. CDR3 region: CASRPAGQGADQPQHF. CDR3 sequence (DNA): TGTGCCAGCAGGCCGGCGGGACAGGGGGCGGATCAGCCCCAGCATTTT.

Details on this clone: Other DNA sequences within the sample encode an identical CDR3. The genes are TRBV5-1 and TRBJ2-7; 12 bases fit TRBD2. Losses at the gene ends were 4 bases for V and 1 base for J; bases not matched to a gene: 3. Germline V gives CDR1 SGHRS, CDR2 YFSETQ. The CDR3 is 15 amino acids. This CDR3 is CASSQTSGRSYEQYF. The DNA for the CDR3 is TGCGCCAGCAGCCAAACTAGCGGGAGGTCCTACGAGCAGTACTTC.

V gene TRBV11-1 combines with J gene TRBJ2-2; no clear D gene. Per germline, CDR1 SGHAT and CDR2 FQDESV (reference sequence). CDR3 length: 12 amino acids. Deletions cut 5 bases from V and 7 bases from J, with 8 bases between. The CDR3 reads CASSPIHGELFF. CDR3 DNA: TGTGCCAGCAGCCCAATCCACGGGGAGCTGTTTTTT.

The chain has TRBV7-8 and TRBJ2-1; no clear D. Germline CDR1 is SGHVS and CDR2 is FQNEAQ. This CDR3 has 13 residues. Trimming removed 2 bases from V and 7 bases from J, with 9 bases in between. Here the CDR3 DNA reads TGTGCCAGCAGCTTACCGAATTTAAATGAGCAGTTCTTC. It codes for CASSLPNLNEQFF. Using reference TRBV7-8 and TRBJ2-1 for the parts outside the CDR3, the full variable domain is GAGVSQSPRYKVAKRGQDVALRCDPISGHVSLFWYQQALGQGPEFLTYFQNEAQLDKSGLPSDRFFAERPEGSVSTLKIQRTQQEDSAVYLCASSLPNLNEQFFGPGTRLTVL.

The CDR3 DNA reads TGTGCCAGCCGCCCGGCAGGGCGTTATGGCTACACCTTC. Translated, it gives CASRPAGRYGYTF. V and J are TRBV2 and TRBJ1-2, with D tentatively TRBD1 (5 bases). The CDR3 sequence is 13 residues long. Germline CDR1 and CDR2: SNHLY and FYNNEI. The germline V and J ends were trimmed by 8 bases and 5 bases, with 15 bases remaining between them.

The chain recombines TRBV5-1 with TRBJ2-3; the D is unclear. The CDR3 is made up of 14 amino acids. Germline CDR1 SGHRS, CDR2 YFSETQ. V lost 0 bases and J lost 7, with 12 bases in between. CDR3 in amino acids: CASSLESVGNTQYF. CDR3 nucleotide sequence: TGCGCCAGCAGCTTGGAGAGCGTGGGAAATACGCAGTATTTT.

The chain carries TRBV7-6 and TRBJ2-5, with 8 bases aligning to TRBD1. After removal of 6 bases from V and 6 bases from J, the junction contained 12 bases not matched to a gene. The CDR3 is made up of 15 amino acids. Germline V gene data show CDR1 as SGHVS and CDR2 as FNYEAQ. CDR3 residues: CASSPHFTGGKTQYF. As DNA, the CDR3 is TGTGCCAGCAGTCCTCATTTTACAGGGGGAAAGACCCAGTACTTC.

The rearrangement links TRBV7-2 to TRBJ2-3; D unresolved. The V end was cut by 2 bases, the J end by 6 bases, with 9 bases between. Germline-derived CDR1 and CDR2 are SGHTA and FQGNSA. This CDR3 has 13 residues. DNA for the CDR3: TGTGCCAGCAGCTTACTGACTTGGGATACGCAGTATTTT. It encodes CASSLLTWDTQYF.

This chain joins TRBV28 and TRBJ1-4; the D is unclear. Germline V gene data show CDR1 as MDHEN and CDR2 as SYDVKM. This CDR3 has 15 residues. The ends were cut back, 8 bases at V and 7 bases at J, with 20 bases in the middle. CDR3 sequence (DNA): TGTGCCAGCCAGTTTCCCCACTCCGCTGGTGAAAAACTGTTTTTT. This sequence encodes CASQFPHSAGEKLFF.

The chain is built from TRBV6-1 and TRBJ1-5; D is uncertain. V lost 8 bases and J 0 bases, leaving 11 bases between the germline ends. This CDR3 spans 14 amino acids. Germline CDR1 MNHNS, CDR2 SASEGT. The CDR3 protein is CASGFYNSNQPQHF. The DNA for the CDR3 is TGTGCCAGCGGGTTCTACAATAGCAATCAGCCCCAGCATTTT.

The J gene is TRBJ2-3, the V gene TRBV11-2, with D uncertain. Germline CDR1 and CDR2: SGHAT and FQNNGV. CDR3 size: 14 residues. Trimming took 6 bases from V and 0 from J, leaving 10 bases between them. The DNA of the CDR3 is TGTGCCAGCAGTCGATTTCTTAGCACAGATACGCAGTATTTT. Translated, it gives CASSRFLSTDTQYF.

V is TRBV9 and J is TRBJ2-1, with a tentative D call TRBD2 (6 bases). There are 16 residues in the CDR3. Germline values: CDR1 SGDLS, CDR2 YYNGEE. Trimming removed 4 bases from V and 3 bases from J, with 17 bases in between. The CDR3 reads CASSPGLGTGYNEQFF. The CDR3 DNA follows: TGTGCCAGCAGCCCCGGCCTTGGGACTGGCTACAATGAGCAGTTCTTC. The whole variable domain, filled in from reference TRBV9 and TRBJ2-1, reads DSGVTQTPKHLITATGQRVTLRCSPRSGDLSVYWYQQSLDQGLQFLIQYYNGEERAKGNILERFSAQQFPDLHSELNLSSLELGDSALYFCASSPGLGTGYNEQFFGPGTRLTVL.

The sample holds a few counts of this clone. The rearrangement uses TRBV7-2 and TRBJ2-1, with 9 bases lining up with TRBD2. With 4 bases clipped from V and 4 bases from J, the junction kept 14 bases outside the gene matches. CDR3 length: 18 amino acids. CDR1 SGHTA and CDR2 FQGNSA come from the germline V gene. CDR3 amino acids: CASSSSGLATRLYNEQFF. The CDR3, as DNA: TGTGCCAGCAGCTCTTCTGGACTAGCGACGCGACTATACAATGAGCAGTTCTTC.

V and J are TRBV9 and TRBJ2-7; TRBD1 or TRBD2 may be the D gene (6 bases each). The CDR3 length is 14 residues. CDR1 SGDLS and CDR2 YYNGEE come from the germline V gene. V lost 3 bases and J 7 bases, leaving 17 bases between the germline ends. CDR3 DNA: TGTGCCAGCAGCGCCGGGGGCGGGGTGAAAGAGCAGTACTTC. Its protein product is CASSAGGGVKEQYF.

This clone was counted at least ten times. The gene calls are TRBV4-1 and TRBJ2-2; no clear D gene. Germline CDR1 and CDR2: MGHRA and YSYEKL. V gave up 0 bases and J gave up 0 bases, with 17 bases separating them. The length of the CDR3 is 19 residues. This CDR3 is CASSQDGHTFLANTGELFF. The CDR3 DNA reads as TGCGCCAGCAGCCAAGATGGTCACACTTTTTTGGCGAACACCGGGGAGCTGTTTTTT.

The chain has TRBV5-1 and TRBJ2-7; 7 bases are shared with TRBD1. Germline V gene data show CDR1 as SGHRS and CDR2 as YFSETQ. The length of the CDR3 is 15 residues. V lost 4 bases to trimming and J lost 0 bases; unmatched junction nucleotides: 7. CDR3 in amino acids: CASSHDRVSSYEQYF. CDR3 nucleotides: TGCGCCAGCAGCCATGACAGGGTTAGCTCCTACGAGCAGTACTTC. The entire variable domain, with the rest obtained from reference TRBV5-1 and TRBJ2-7, is as follows: KAGVTQTPRYLIKTRGQQVTLSCSPISGHRSVSWYQQTPGQGLQFLFEYFSETQRNKGNFPGRFSGRQFSNSRSEMNVSTLELGDSALYLCASSHDRVSSYEQYFGPGTRLTVT.

The gene calls are TRBV7-2 and TRBJ2-2; TRBD1 is a possible D gene (5 bases). The CDR3 is 16 amino acids. Germline CDR1 SGHTA, CDR2 FQGNSA. V lost 5 bases and J lost 10, with 23 bases in between. CDR3 bases: TGTGCCAGCAGCCCTCATGCTCAGGGTCCCTCGATGGAGCTGTTTTTT. Translated, it gives CASSPHAQGPSMELFF.

The chain recombines TRBV6-5 with TRBJ2-1; 14 nucleotides match TRBD2. There are 15 residues in the CDR3. The germline gives CDR1 MNHEY, CDR2 SVGAGI. Losses at the gene ends were 5 bases for V and 9 bases for J; bases not matched to a gene: 6. The CDR3 loop reads CASSQGTSGSFEQFF. For the CDR3, the DNA is TGTGCCAGCAGTCAGGGGACTAGCGGGAGTTTTGAGCAGTTCTTC.

This sequence joins TRBV18 and TRBJ1-1; maybe TRBD1 (5 bases). Germline V CDR1 and CDR2: KGHSH, LQKENI. This CDR3 spans 16 amino acids. With 2 bases removed from V and 5 bases from J, the gap between germline ends came to 18 bases. This CDR3 reads CASSPNPGVTGTEAFF. DNA of the CDR3: TGTGCCAGCTCACCAAACCCGGGGGTTACGGGGACTGAAGCTTTCTTT.

This clone was seen ten or more times. J is TRBJ2-5 and V is TRBV19; D is undetermined. CDR1 and CDR2 from the germline V gene are LNHDA and SQIVND (reference sequence). This CDR3 contains 13 residues. V shed 4 bases and J shed 0 bases, with 6 bases lying between them. The CDR3 nucleotides read TGTGCCAGTAGTAGTCCGTACCAAGAGACCCAGTACTTC. Encoded protein: CASSSPYQETQYF.

The chain recombines TRBV14 with TRBJ1-1; D is unclear. V was shortened by 3 bases and J by 0 bases, with 11 bases between the two germline ends. The CDR3 runs to 15 residues. Looked up from germline, CDR1 is SGHDN and CDR2 is FVKESK. As DNA, the CDR3 is TGTGCCAGCAGCCATTACGGACGGATGAACACTGAAGCTTTCTTT. This encodes CASSHYGRMNTEAFF.